The T cell receptor (beta chain) under discussion was sequenced for a study of siplizumab effects on memory and regulatory T cells. Study-wide findings and caveats: Contribution to the alloresponse seemed major for naive T cells, which also seemed more diverse than memory cells. Naive or memory phenotype assignment was not possible for roughly 80-95% of proliferating CD4+ or CD8+ clones. Siplizumab cultures yielded proliferating Tregs whose suppressive function was not confirmed.

Germline CDR1 reads MNHEY; CDR2 reads SVGAGI. The CDR3 is made up of 15 amino acids. Trimming cost V 0 bases and J 4 bases, with 12 bases left between them. Of note for this clone: The antigen is not known.

Each sample had roughly 10^5 TCR templates assayed. Assay: immunoSEQ multiplex PCR; the TCRdb copy retains only in-frame clones and omits some. The sample carries fewer than 100,000 clones, approximately 95% recorded once. This chain joins TRBV6-5 and TRBJ1-2; tentative D call: TRBD1 (5 bases). The sequenced sample was non-Treg CD4+ T cells sorted from blood. The TCR was taken from a human donor in good health. CDR3 amino acids: CASSYSGREGYGYTF. The CDR3 nucleotides read TGTGCCAGCAGTTACTCGGGCAGGGAGGGCTATGGCTACACCTTC.